This is a list of T cell receptor beta chains from one sample in a study of control samples from healthy donors and cancer patients. Clones were sequenced by immunoSEQ multiplex PCR, and TCRdb holds only the in-frame ones, with some missing. This table holds approximately 110,000 clones, approximately 90% found once. Sequencing used blood. The receptor source for this set is a human donor in good health. The donor label of this sample is uncertain. Each CDR3 is given with its conserved first and last residue. A D gene is named only where the DNA matches it firmly. Some rows have no size entry. The others give once, few or many, or a class for an expanded clone.

clone size	D gene	V gene	J gene	CDR3 protein	CDR3 DNA
.	.	TRBV10-3	TRBJ1-6	CAISESGARSPLHF	TGTGCCATCAGTGAATCGGGGGCTCGATCACCCCTCCACTTT
.	.	TRBV6-2/TRBV6-3	TRBJ1-6	CASSPTRGALHF	TGTGCCAGCAGTCCGACCCGGGGTGCCCTCCACTTT
.	.	TRBV2	TRBJ1-2	CASSVQGRNYGYTF	TGTGCCAGCAGTGTGCAGGGGCGAAACTATGGCTACACCTTC
.	.	TRBV7-9	TRBJ2-4	CASSPRGTLAKNIQYF	TGTGCCAGCAGCCCACGTGGGACACTAGCCAAAAACATTCAGTACTTC
.	TRBD1	TRBV9	TRBJ1-1	CASSVIGQGDTEAFF	TGTGCCAGCAGCGTAATTGGACAGGGGGACACTGAAGCTTTCTTT
.	TRBD2	TRBV6-6	TRBJ2-4	CATTDGRAKNIQYF	TGTGCCACTACGGACGGGAGGGCCAAAAACATTCAGTACTTC
.	TRBD1	TRBV3-1/TRBV3-2	TRBJ1-2	CASSAQTGEGGYTF	TGTGCCAGCAGCGCCCAGACAGGGGAGGGTGGCTACACCTTC
few	TRBD2	TRBV9	TRBJ2-1	CASSVGAGVYNEQFF	TGTGCCAGCAGCGTAGGAGCGGGGGTTTACAATGAGCAGTTCTTC
.	.	TRBV15	TRBJ2-3	CATSDQTLDSTDTQYF	TGTGCCACCAGCGACCAAACACTGGATAGCACAGATACGCAGTATTTT
.	TRBD1	TRBV5-1	TRBJ2-2	CASSWKGQVNGELFF	TGCGCCAGCAGCTGGAAGGGACAGGTCAACGGGGAGCTGTTTTTT
.	.	TRBV6-5	TRBJ1-6	CASSYSQPDVNSPLHF	TGTGCCAGCAGTTACTCGCAGCCCGATGTAAATTCACCCCTCCACTTT
.	TRBD2	TRBV2	TRBJ2-7	CASSSSGWGDEQYF	TGTGCCAGCAGTTCTAGCGGTTGGGGGGACGAGCAGTACTTC
.	.	TRBV3-1/TRBV3-2	TRBJ2-5	CASSRRDSNQETQYF	TGTGCCAGCAGCCGGCGAGACAGTAACCAAGAGACCCAGTACTTC
.	.	TRBV24-1	TRBJ2-3	CATSDPVTDTQYF	TGTGCCACCAGTGATCCGGTCACAGATACGCAGTATTTT
.	.	TRBV6-4	TRBJ1-1	CAQHRGFLRVTEAFF	TGTGCTCAGCATCGCGGGTTCCTAAGGGTCACTGAAGCTTTCTTT
once	.	TRBV5-1	TRBJ1-5	CASSLGESNQPQHF	TGCGCCAGCAGCTTAGGGGAAAGCAATCAGCCCCAGCATTTT
.	.	TRBV11-2	TRBJ2-3	CASSPRRVSSGTDTQYF	TGTGCCAGCAGCCCGAGGCGGGTATCCAGCGGCACAGATACGCAGTATTTT
.	.	TRBV18	TRBJ1-2	CASSQVSEDYGYTF	TGTGCCAGCTCACAGGTGTCGGAGGACTATGGCTACACCTTC
.	TRBD1	TRBV6-5	TRBJ1-2	CASGWTGKGYGYTF	TGTGCCAGCGGCTGGACAGGGAAGGGGTATGGCTACACCTTC
.	.	TRBV24-1	TRBJ2-3	CATSEAASTDTQYF	TGTGCCACCAGTGAGGCAGCTAGCACAGATACGCAGTATTTT